One sample yielded the 11 T cell receptor beta chains listed below, sequenced in a study of shared clonotypes between healthy human individuals (dated by TCRdb to about 2020). The library was made by the immunoSEQ multiplex PCR assay. Sourced from immuneACCESS, this table was stored by TCRdb with only in-frame sequences that have V and J called. A share of the clones is absent; for the studies checked, an unresolved V gene accounts for under half, and the remainder has no known explanation. The table for this sample lists a few million clones; roughly 93% of them were counted only once. The ten largest clones capture 0.3% to 0.4% of the sample. Sample: naive CD4+ T cells from PBMCs. The cell subset or site label here, explained by the study, means: CD45RA+ positively selected. All receptors come from a man younger than 35 in good health. Some clones in this sample may be carry-over from other donors' samples.

The chain combines TRBV6-1 with TRBJ2-5; maybe TRBD2 (5 bases). This CDR3 spans 13 amino acids. Trimming left V 5 bases short and J 9 bases short, with 16 bases between. Germline CDR1 MNHNS, CDR2 SASEGT. The CDR3: CASSYEGMLAQYF. The CDR3 region has the DNA TGTGCCAGCAGTTATGAGGGTATGTTGGCCCAGTACTTC.

The genes are TRBV4-1 and TRBJ1-1; 8 nucleotides line up with TRBD1. CDR1 and CDR2 (germline): MGHRA, YSYEKL. J lost 6 bases, V lost 1 base, and 10 bases had no gene match. The CDR3 consists of 16 residues. This CDR3 is CASSQATPQGAAEAFF. In DNA, the CDR3 is TGCGCCAGCAGCCAAGCCACGCCCCAGGGGGCTGCTGAAGCTTTCTTT.

This chain connects TRBV5-4 to TRBJ2-7; no reliable D call. Trimming pared 2 bases from V and 6 bases from J, leaving 9 bases between. There are 12 residues in the CDR3. Germline V lookup: CDR1 SGHNT, CDR2 YYREEE (reference sequence). CDR3 in amino acids: CASSFQSREQYF. DNA of the CDR3: TGTGCCAGCAGCTTCCAATCCCGCGAGCAGTACTTC.

Worth noting for this clone: Other DNA sequences in this sample translate to the same CDR3. This sequence joins TRBV5-1 and TRBJ2-7, with unresolved D. V was pared by 0 bases and J by 2 bases, with 6 bases between. The germline V gene has CDR1 SGHRS and CDR2 YFSETQ. This CDR3 contains 13 residues. The CDR3 DNA is TGCGCCAGCAGCTTGGGGATGGCCTACGAGCAGTACTTC. The encoded protein is CASSLGMAYEQYF.

CDR3 nucleotides: TGTGCCAGCTCACCCTCTGGAGATCGTATGGATACGCAGTATTTT. Encoded protein: CASSPSGDRMDTQYF. The rearrangement uses TRBV18 and TRBJ2-3; D unclear. Germline CDR1 reads KGHSH; CDR2 reads LQKENI. Trimming removed 3 bases at V and 6 bases at J, with 16 bases between. The length of the CDR3 is 15 residues.

Of note for this clone: This CDR3 is also generated by other DNA sequences in the sample. V gene TRBV5-4 combines with J gene TRBJ2-7; 13 bases are shared with TRBD2. The CDR3 consists of 14 residues. V gave up 4 bases and J gave up 3 bases; unmatched junction bases: 1. Germline CDR1 reads SGHNT; CDR2 reads YYREEE (reference sequence). The CDR3 loop is CASSRTSGSYEQYF. The DNA for the CDR3 is TGTGCCAGCAGCCGGACTAGCGGGAGCTACGAGCAGTACTTC.

With respect to this clone: Because the CDR3 is missing its conserved closing phenylalanine or tryptophan, this is likely a read error. V usage is TRBV28 and J usage is TRBJ2-7; TRBD2 matches at 7 bases. The CDR3 length is 15 residues. V lost 5 bases, J lost 4 bases, and 11 bases stayed unmatched. Per germline, CDR1 MDHEN and CDR2 SYDVKM. The CDR3 here is CASSPETPGGYEQYL. CDR3 nucleotides: TGTGCCAGCAGTCCCGAGACTCCCGGGGGGTACGAGCAGTACCTC.

The chain combines TRBV4-2 with TRBJ1-2; 9 bases fit TRBD1. The ends lost 3 bases at V and 4 bases at J; junction bases unmatched: 21. From germline, CDR1 is LGHNA and CDR2 YNFKEQ. CDR3 size: 20 residues. The CDR3 protein is CASSQRFIGADRGGVYGYTF. The CDR3 coding sequence is TGTGCCAGCAGCCAGCGTTTTATCGGGGCCGACAGGGGGGGAGTCTATGGCTACACCTTC.

This clone was seen a few times. The chain uses TRBV10-3 and TRBJ1-1; D is unresolved. CDR1 is ENHRY, CDR2 SYGVKD, per germline. With 4 bases removed from V and 0 bases from J, the gap between germline ends came to 9 bases. This CDR3 comprises 14 residues. CDR3 nucleotides: TGTGCCATCAGTGGACAAGAGTTGAACACTGAAGCTTTCTTT. This encodes CAISGQELNTEAFF.

This chain joins TRBV5-5 and TRBJ1-1; no reliable D call. This CDR3 spans 16 amino acids. The germline gives CDR1 SGHKS, CDR2 YYEKEE (reference sequence). V shed 4 bases and J shed 1 base, with 17 bases lying between them. The CDR3 spells CASSGSTRAGNTEAFF. The CDR3 DNA sequence: TGTGCCAGCAGCGGGTCGACACGGGCGGGGAACACTGAAGCTTTCTTT.

For this clone: The sample holds other DNA sequences that translate to the same CDR3. The rearrangement uses TRBV5-1 and TRBJ2-2, with D uncertain. The CDR3 has 14 residues. Germline lookup yields CDR1 SGHRS and CDR2 YFSETQ. Trimming left V 0 bases short and J 3 bases short, with 6 bases between. The CDR3 region is CASSLGLDTGELFF. CDR3 DNA: TGCGCCAGCAGCTTGGGCCTAGACACCGGGGAGCTGTTTTTT. Complete variable domain (other parts from reference TRBV5-1 and TRBJ2-2): KAGVTQTPRYLIKTRGQQVTLSCSPISGHRSVSWYQQTPGQGLQFLFEYFSETQRNKGNFPGRFSGRQFSNSRSEMNVSTLELGDSALYLCASSLGLDTGELFFGEGSRLTVL.